The 26 T cell receptor beta chains below were found in one sample sequenced in a study of blood T cell repertoires in COVID-19 (dated by TCRdb to about 2020). Library construction relied on the immunoSEQ multiplex PCR assay. In TCRdb, the immuneACCESS table is reduced to in-frame sequences with V and J assigned. These tables do not hold every clone; where another copy was compared, an unresolved V gene accounts for under half, and the others remain unexplained. The table for this sample lists around 220,000 clones; around 84% of them were counted only once. Jointly, the top ten make up approximately 20% of the sample. The sample consisted of peripheral blood. Receptors were obtained from a man in his thirties or forties with active or convalescent COVID-19.

The chain has TRBV5-1 and TRBJ2-3; 16 bases map to TRBD2. The trim removed 4 bases at V and 6 bases at J, leaving 8 bases unmatched. This CDR3 region has 17 residues. Germline V gene data show CDR1 as SGHRS and CDR2 as YFSETQ. CDR3 region: CASSRGTSGRGEDTQYF. Here the CDR3 DNA reads TGCGCCAGCAGCCGGGGGACTAGCGGGAGGGGTGAGGATACGCAGTATTTT.

The J gene is TRBJ1-1, the V gene TRBV4-1, with 7 bases matching TRBD1. V lost 7 bases to trimming and J lost 8 bases; unmatched junction nucleotides: 13. This CDR3 is built from 14 residues. Per the germline V gene, CDR1 is MGHRA and CDR2 is YSYEKL. The CDR3 DNA follows: TGCGCCAGCACCCCACGTGACAGGGAACCGGAAGCTTTCTTT. Protein sequence: CASTPRDREPEAFF.

A single count supports this clone. The CDR3, as DNA: TGTGCCAGCAGCACCGGTGGAGGGGAAGATATTGGCTACACCTTC. Its translation: CASSTGGGEDIGYTF. The V gene is TRBV21-1, the J gene TRBJ1-2. TRBV21-1 is a listed pseudogene. The CDR3 contains 15 residues.

On this clone itself: Other DNA sequences in the sample encode the same CDR3. V usage is TRBV24-1 and J usage is TRBJ2-1; maybe TRBD1 (6 bases). Germline loops: CDR1 KGHDR, CDR2 SFDVKD. The CDR3 covers 16 residues. The germline V and J ends were trimmed by 3 bases and 0 bases, with 11 bases remaining between them. The CDR3 region has the DNA TGTGCCACCAGTGATCTCAGGGGTAGCTCCTACAATGAGCAGTTCTTC. This translates into CATSDLRGSSYNEQFF.

V is TRBV9 and J is TRBJ2-1, with D unresolved. The CDR3 consists of 14 residues. Trimming shortened V by 3 bases and J by 8 bases, and 15 bases separated the two germline ends. The germline CDR1 and CDR2 sequences are SGDLS and YYNGEE. CDR3 residues: CASSGAGFIDEQFF. The CDR3 nucleotides are TGTGCCAGCAGCGGCGCAGGTTTCATCGATGAGCAGTTCTTC.

The chain combines TRBV9 with TRBJ2-1; D remains ambiguous. This CDR3 is built from 15 residues. V dropped 0 bases and J dropped 1 base, with 8 bases sitting between them. Germline CDR1 SGDLS, CDR2 YYNGEE. In DNA form, the CDR3 reads TGTGCCAGCAGCGTAGTGGTAGCTTCCTACAATGAGCAGTTCTTC. It encodes CASSVVVASYNEQFF.

This clone was seen a handful of times. J is TRBJ2-7 and V is TRBV18; tentative D call: TRBD1 (5 bases). The CDR3 contains 13 residues. Trimming took 2 bases from V and 4 from J, leaving 9 bases between them. Per the germline V gene, CDR1 is KGHSH and CDR2 is LQKENI. CDR3 in DNA: TGTGCCAGCTCACCAGACAGACAATACGAGCAGTACTTC. The encoded protein is CASSPDRQYEQYF.

The rearrangement joins TRBV10-2 to TRBJ2-3, with 12 positions matching TRBD2. The germline V gene has CDR1 WSHSY and CDR2 SAAADI. CDR3 size: 16 residues. The V gene end was trimmed by 2 bases and the J gene end by 5 bases; junction bases not matched to a gene: 5. This chain's CDR3 is CASSEAGLAGLDTQYF. DNA for the CDR3: TGCGCCAGCAGTGAGGCAGGACTAGCGGGGCTAGATACGCAGTATTTT.

This clone was detected only a few times. The chain employs TRBV3-1 (or the pseudogene TRBV3-2) and TRBJ2-3, with D perhaps matching TRBD2 (6 bases). Germline V gives CDR1 LGHDT, CDR2 YNNKEL (reference sequence). The CDR3 totals 13 residues. Trimming took off 3 bases at V and 4 bases at J, with 8 bases between the two ends. In DNA, the CDR3 is TGTGCCAGCAGCCAGGGACTTGCAGATACGCAGTATTTT. As protein: CASSQGLADTQYF.

The CDR3 region is CASTPRDTQYF. The CDR3 DNA reads TGTGCCAGCACTCCCCGGGATACGCAGTATTTT. The J gene is TRBJ2-3, the V gene TRBV2, with D unresolved. Germline CDR1 is SNHLY and CDR2 is FYNNEI. Trimming stripped 7 bases from V and 6 bases from J, with 8 bases between. The CDR3 covers 11 residues.

The J gene is TRBJ1-3, the V gene TRBV29-1; possibly TRBD1 for D (5 bases). The CDR3 is made up of 13 amino acids. V lost 5 bases, J lost 0 bases, and 8 bases lay in between. Germline V lookup: CDR1 SQVTM, CDR2 ANQGSEA. CDR3 region: CSVSGGSGNTIYF. For the CDR3, the DNA is TGCAGCGTTTCCGGGGGCTCTGGAAACACCATATATTTT.

The gene calls are TRBV25-1 and TRBJ2-3; TRBD2 agrees at 10 bases. Germline CDR1 and CDR2: MGHDK and SYGVNS. The V and J ends lost 3 bases and 4 bases, in that order; junction bases with no gene match: 10. The CDR3 covers 17 residues. The CDR3 protein is CASSDPNLAGVADTQYF. Here the CDR3 DNA reads TGTGCCAGCAGTGACCCAAACCTAGCGGGAGTGGCAGATACGCAGTATTTT.

The chain carries TRBV3-1 (or the pseudogene TRBV3-2) and TRBJ2-5; a weak D match, TRBD2 (6 bases). CDR1 is LGHDT and CDR2 is YNNKEL in the germline V gene (reference sequence). The CDR3 has 14 amino acids. The V and J ends lost 2 bases and 5 bases respectively, with 12 bases between them. The CDR3 here is CASSQSPGAETQYF. The CDR3 DNA reads as TGTGCCAGCAGCCAAAGTCCGGGAGCGGAGACCCAGTACTTC.

V and J are TRBV23-1 and TRBJ1-2; TRBD1 matches 11 bases. TRBV23-1 counts as an open reading frame of uncertain function. The CDR3 runs 17 residues. J lost 8 bases, V lost 0 bases, and 11 bases had no gene match. The CDR3 nucleotides are TGCGCCAGCAGTCAATCACGGACAGGGGGCACTTTCGGAGGCTACACCTTC. Translation gives CASSQSRTGGTFGGYTF.

The V gene is TRBV7-9, the J gene TRBJ1-2; the D gene is possibly TRBD1 (5 bases). Trimming removed 2 bases at V and 3 bases at J, with 22 bases between. Germline loops: CDR1 SEHNR, CDR2 FQNEAQ (reference sequence). CDR3 size: 18 residues. CDR3 nucleotide sequence: TGTGCCAGCAGCTTATACATGAAGGGTGGGGGGACCGACTATGGCTACACCTTC. It encodes CASSLYMKGGGTDYGYTF.

The chain combines TRBV7-9 with TRBJ1-1; the D is unclear. The CDR3 is made up of 14 amino acids. V shed 1 base and J shed 0 bases, with 6 bases lying between them. Germline V gene data show CDR1 as SEHNR and CDR2 as FQNEAQ (reference sequence). CDR3 nucleotide sequence: TGTGCCAGCAGCTTAGAGAACATGAACACTGAAGCTTTCTTT. This translates into CASSLENMNTEAFF.

CDR3 nucleotide sequence: TGTGCCAGCAGTTACTTGGCGGGAGTCGCCGGGGAGCTGTTTTTT. This gives the protein CASSYLAGVAGELFF. This chain links TRBV6-5 with TRBJ2-2; the match to TRBD2 covers 7 bases. Germline V gene data show CDR1 as MNHEY and CDR2 as SVGAGI. The CDR3 is 15 residues long. V shed 1 base and J 6 bases; nucleotides not matched to a gene: 5.

V usage is TRBV24-1 and J usage is TRBJ2-5, with D uncertain. Per germline, CDR1 KGHDR and CDR2 SFDVKD. The V end was cut by 4 bases, the J end by 3 bases, with 8 bases between. This CDR3 is built from 13 residues. Written as DNA, the CDR3 is TGTGCCACCAGTGACTATATAGAAGAGACCCAGTACTTC. Translation: CATSDYIEETQYF.

The rearrangement joins TRBV5-1 to TRBJ2-1, with 7 bases matching TRBD2. V lost 1 base, J lost 5 bases, and 9 bases stayed unmatched. CDR1 and CDR2 (germline): SGHRS, YFSETQ. The CDR3 has 16 amino acids. Here the CDR3 reads CASSLFAGVVNNEQFF. Written as DNA, the CDR3 is TGCGCCAGCAGCTTGTTTGCGGGAGTCGTGAACAATGAGCAGTTCTTC.

The chain joins TRBV3-1 (or the pseudogene TRBV3-2) to TRBJ2-3; 12 bases line up with TRBD2. CDR1 is LGHDT and CDR2 is YNNKEL in the germline V gene (reference sequence). The CDR3 runs 21 residues. V lost 4 bases, J lost 2 bases, and 19 bases stayed unmatched. The CDR3 reads CASSLPFRTSGAPRPTDTQYF. The CDR3 DNA is TGTGCCAGCAGCCTCCCCTTCAGGACTAGCGGGGCCCCAAGACCCACAGATACGCAGTATTTT.

This rearrangement joins TRBV27 to TRBJ1-6; D is possibly TRBD1 (6 bases). The germline V gene has CDR1 MNHEY and CDR2 SMNVEV (reference sequence). Trimming removed 6 bases from V and 6 bases from J, with 15 bases in between. This CDR3 contains 15 residues. CDR3 loop: CASRQPGQFNSPLHF. CDR3 bases: TGTGCCAGCAGACAACCGGGACAATTTAATTCACCCCTCCACTTT.

This clone was detected once. The genes are TRBV7-2 and TRBJ1-1; D is unclear. This CDR3 spans 13 amino acids. Germline CDR1 SGHTA, CDR2 FQGNSA. The V end was cut by 3 bases, the J end by 0 bases, with 5 bases between. The DNA of the CDR3 is TGTGCCAGCAGCTTCAGTATGAACACTGAAGCTTTCTTT. This codes for CASSFSMNTEAFF.

The chain couples TRBV24-1 to TRBJ2-1; 7 bases align to TRBD2. Germline loops: CDR1 KGHDR, CDR2 SFDVKD. This CDR3 has 16 amino acids. V dropped 4 bases and J dropped 1; count of bases not matched to a gene: 6. The CDR3 coding sequence is TGTGCCACCAGTGACCCCGTGGGGGGGTCCTACAATGAGCAGTTCTTC. It encodes CATSDPVGGSYNEQFF.

The gene calls are TRBV6-6 and TRBJ1-5; 10 bases map to TRBD1. Trimming cost V 5 bases and J 1 base; bases outside gene matches: 8. There are 17 residues in the CDR3. The germline V gene has CDR1 MNHNY and CDR2 SVGAGI (reference sequence). The CDR3 reads CASSHGTGDSSNQPQHF. For the CDR3, the DNA is TGTGCCAGCAGTCACGGGACAGGGGACAGCAGCAATCAGCCCCAGCATTTT.

The chain uses TRBV5-4 and TRBJ2-7, with D unresolved. Trimming removed 0 bases at V and 6 bases at J, with 4 bases between. The CDR3 is 11 residues long. Germline CDR1 SGHNT, CDR2 YYREEE (reference sequence). This CDR3 reads CASSLASEQYF. The DNA for the CDR3 is TGTGCCAGCAGCTTGGCGAGCGAGCAGTACTTC.

The chain joins TRBV7-9 to TRBJ2-1, with D hard to call. CDR3 length: 12 residues. Germline V gene sequence: CDR1 SEHNR, CDR2 FQNEAQ (reference sequence). The V gene lost 1 base and the J gene lost 9 bases, with 7 bases spanning the gap. This chain's CDR3 is CASSLVESEQFF. The CDR3 nucleotides read TGTGCCAGCAGCTTAGTGGAGTCTGAGCAGTTCTTC.